A selection of T cell receptor beta chains follows, all from one sample in a study of response to subunit inactivated influenza vaccine. TCRdb reanalysed the RT-PCR reads using MiXCR and keeps one entry per CDR3 protein. The repertoire consists of around 490,000 distinct CDR3 sequences, with approximately 7.6% occurring once and the leading ten covering 10% to 15%. This sample comprised PBMCs from blood, obtained 23 months after vaccination. These TCRs come from a man aged 50-75 years who received an inactivated influenza vaccine. The CDR3 runs from the conserved cysteine through the conserved F or W. A D gene is named only where the DNA matches it firmly. Part of the rows lack a size; the others show once, few, many or a class for expanded clones.

V gene,clone size,D gene,J gene,CDR3 protein,CDR3 DNA
TRBV5-4,-,TRBD1,TRBJ2-1,CASSGTGVEQFF,TGTGCCAGCAGCGGGACAGGGGTGGAGCAGTTCTTC
TRBV9,-,-,TRBJ2-1,CASSPHGLGQNEQFF,TGTGCCAGCAGCCCTCACGGACTGGGCCAGAATGAGCAGTTCTTC
TRBV5-5,few,-,TRBJ1-1,CASTPGGMALLNTEAFF,TGTGCCAGCACCCCGGGGGGGATGGCCCTCTTGAACACTGAAGCTTTCTTT
TRBV6-5,few,TRBD2,TRBJ2-2,CASSYSAGAGELFF,TGTGCCAGCAGTTATTCGGCGGGGGCCGGGGAGCTGTTTTTT
TRBV5-1,once,TRBD2,TRBJ2-3,CASSSELAGITDTQYF,TGCGCCAGCAGCTCGGAACTAGCGGGGATCACAGATACGCAGTATTTT
TRBV7-2,-,TRBD1,TRBJ1-2,CASSLAPSRQGAYGYTF,TGTGCCAGCAGCTTAGCGCCCTCCAGACAGGGGGCCTATGGCTACACCTTC
TRBV10-3,-,-,TRBJ2-1,CAISRQSYNEQFF,TGTGCCATCAGCCGACAGAGCTACAATGAGCAGTTCTTC
TRBV3-1,many,-,TRBJ2-3,CASSQGTTADTQYF,TGTGCCAGCAGCCAAGGTACTACGGCAGATACGCAGTATTTT
TRBV10-3,many,-,TRBJ2-2,CAISVLANTGELFF,TGTGCCATCAGTGTACTGGCGAACACCGGGGAGCTGTTTTTT
TRBV12-3/TRBV12-4,many,-,TRBJ2-7,CASSFSGRSYEQYF,TGTGCCAGCAGTTTTTCAGGGCGGTCCTACGAGCAGTACTTC
TRBV6-2/TRBV6-3,-,-,TRBJ2-2,CASIRSPDTGELFF,TGTGCCAGCATCCGGAGTCCGGACACCGGGGAGCTGTTTTTT